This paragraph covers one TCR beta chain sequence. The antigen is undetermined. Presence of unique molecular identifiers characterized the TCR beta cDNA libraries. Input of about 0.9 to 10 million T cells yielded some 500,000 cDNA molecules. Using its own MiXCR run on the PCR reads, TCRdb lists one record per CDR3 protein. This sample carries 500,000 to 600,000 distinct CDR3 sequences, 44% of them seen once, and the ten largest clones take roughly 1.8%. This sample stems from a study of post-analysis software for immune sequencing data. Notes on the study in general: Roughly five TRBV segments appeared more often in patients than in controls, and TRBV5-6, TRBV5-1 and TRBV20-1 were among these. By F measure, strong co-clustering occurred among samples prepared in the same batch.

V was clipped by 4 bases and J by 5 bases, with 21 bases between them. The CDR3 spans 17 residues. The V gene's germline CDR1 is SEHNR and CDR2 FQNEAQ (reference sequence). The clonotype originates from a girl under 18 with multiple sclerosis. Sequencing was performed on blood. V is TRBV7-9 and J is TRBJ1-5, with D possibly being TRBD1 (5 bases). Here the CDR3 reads CASSYTDTRDYDQPQHF. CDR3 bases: TGTGCCAGCAGCTACACAGATACCCGGGACTACGATCAGCCCCAGCATTTT.